This T cell receptor (beta chain) appears in the sequencing data of a study of T cell repertoires in cytomegalovirus infection. Study context: Indications of both CMV infection and matching HLA type were provided by public TCR beta signatures.

In the case of this clonotype: Antigen unknown.

Germline CDR1 LNHDA, CDR2 SQIVND (reference sequence). Trimming stripped 0 bases from V and 3 bases from J, with 6 bases between. The CDR3 has 14 amino acids. Study-level points and caveats: What dominated the ex vivo response were HLA-C-restricted CMV-specific TCR beta clonotypes.

From the reads, TCRdb called clonotypes with MiXCR, one entry per CDR3 protein. The sample holds approximately 150,000 distinct CDR3 sequences, less than 25% seen once. The chain uses TRBV19 and TRBJ2-1; possibly TRBD2 for D (5 bases). The sample here was CD8+ T cells from cultured PBMCs, taken from culture after CMV antigen stimulation. This TCR came from a human donor in good health (CMV status not recorded). Some clones in this sample may be carry-over from other donors' samples. CDR3: CASSIDRDYNEQFF. CDR3 DNA: TGTGCCAGTAGTATAGACCGGGACTACAATGAGCAGTTCTTC.